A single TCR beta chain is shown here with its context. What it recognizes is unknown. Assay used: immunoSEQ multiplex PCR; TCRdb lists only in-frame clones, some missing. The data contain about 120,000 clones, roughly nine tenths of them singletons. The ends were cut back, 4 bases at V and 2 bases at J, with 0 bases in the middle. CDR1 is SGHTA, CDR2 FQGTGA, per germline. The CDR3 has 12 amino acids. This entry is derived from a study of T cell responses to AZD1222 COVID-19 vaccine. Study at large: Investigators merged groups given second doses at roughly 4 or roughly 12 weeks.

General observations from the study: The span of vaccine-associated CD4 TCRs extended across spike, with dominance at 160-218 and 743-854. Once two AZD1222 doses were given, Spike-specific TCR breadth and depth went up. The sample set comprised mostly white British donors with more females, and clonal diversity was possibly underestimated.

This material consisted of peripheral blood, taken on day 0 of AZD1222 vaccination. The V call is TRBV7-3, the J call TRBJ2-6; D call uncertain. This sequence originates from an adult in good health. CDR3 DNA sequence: TGTGCCAGCAGCTCTGGGGCCAACGTCCTGACTTTC. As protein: CASSSGANVLTF. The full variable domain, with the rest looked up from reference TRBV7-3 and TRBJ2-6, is GAGVSQTPSNKVTEKGKYVELRCDPISGHTALYWYRQSLGQGPEFLIYFQGTGAADDSGLPNDRFFAVRPEGSVSTLKIQRTERGDSAVYLCASSSGANVLTFGAGSRLTVL.